These 16 T cell receptor beta chains were sequenced from one sample in a study of vaccination and CD4 T cells after COVID-19. The sample's treatment: approximately nine-day PBMC culture with coronavirus spike peptide pools or control peptides (ViraFEST assay). Antigens of these TCRs are unknown. Sequence data for DNA of cultured CD4+ T cells were generated by the Oncomine TCR Beta short-read assay. TCRdb re-analysed the PCR reads in MiXCR, keeping a single row per CDR3 protein. The table has around 5,500 distinct CDR3 sequences, 25% to 35% seen once. The sample in question was CD4+ T cells from blood, cultured in vitro, obtained after SARS-CoV-2 vaccination. Receptors originate from a human donor who had recovered from COVID-19.

The chain uses TRBV19 and TRBJ2-3, with D tentatively TRBD2 (6 bases). The V gene's germline CDR1 is LNHDA and CDR2 SQIVND (reference sequence). The CDR3 runs 21 residues. Deletions cut 6 bases from V and 0 bases from J, with 31 bases between. The CDR3 region is CASSPPVGRGQGSLSTDTQYF. The CDR3 DNA follows: TGTGCCAGTAGCCCCCCCGTCGGGAGAGGTCAAGGTTCCCTTAGCACAGATACGCAGTATTTT.

This clonotype was seen a handful of times. The chain has TRBV10-3 and TRBJ1-2, with unresolved D. The germline gives CDR1 ENHRY, CDR2 SYGVKD. V was clipped by 7 bases and J by 3 bases, with 15 bases between them. The length of the CDR3 is 14 residues. The CDR3, as DNA: TGTGCCATCAACCCGGACGGAACTCACTATGGCTACACCTTC. This gives the protein CAINPDGTHYGYTF.

The CDR3, as DNA: TGTGCCAGTTTAGAGACAGGGATCCTCTCCTACGAGCAGTACTTC. Translated: CASLETGILSYEQYF. The chain combines TRBV6-1 with TRBJ2-7; 7 bases align to TRBD1. V dropped 9 bases and J dropped 0; count of bases not matched to a gene: 11. From germline, CDR1 is MNHNS and CDR2 SASEGT. The CDR3 has 15 amino acids.

The chain uses TRBV28 and TRBJ2-7; weak D call: TRBD1 (6 bases). The CDR3 has 15 residues. CDR1 MDHEN and CDR2 SYDVKM come from the germline V gene. The V gene lost 6 bases and the J gene lost 6 bases, with 21 bases spanning the gap. The DNA for the CDR3 is TGTGCCAGCAGACGGAGCTCAGGGGCTGGGGGCGAGCAGTACTTC. Amino acids: CASRRSSGAGGEQYF.

This clonotype is termed medium-sized. The chain couples TRBV20-1 to TRBJ1-2; maybe TRBD1 (5 bases). The V end lost 3 bases, the J end lost 0 bases, and 11 bases lay between the germline ends. Per the germline V gene, CDR1 is DFQATT and CDR2 is SNEGSKA (reference sequence). The CDR3 is 14 residues long. CDR3 coding DNA: TGCAGTGCTAGGGGGGACGAGACTAACTATGGCTACACCTTC. The encoded protein is CSARGDETNYGYTF.

The chain uses TRBV20-1 and TRBJ2-1; TRBD2 is a possible D gene (6 bases). The CDR3 has 15 residues. V dropped 3 bases and J dropped 1 base, with 13 bases sitting between them. CDR1 is DFQATT and CDR2 is SNEGSKA in the germline V gene (reference sequence). CDR3 in amino acids: CSARRGRNSYNEQFF. Here the CDR3 DNA reads TGCAGTGCTAGGCGGGGCAGAAATTCCTACAATGAGCAGTTCTTC.

This clonotype was seen a handful of times. The chain joins TRBV2 to TRBJ2-5, with 9 bases fitting TRBD1. Trimming took 6 bases from V and 5 from J; bases not matched to a gene: 10. The CDR3 runs 15 residues. Germline CDR1 reads SNHLY; CDR2 reads FYNNEI. The CDR3 sequence: CASRPEQGALETQYF. CDR3 in DNA: TGTGCCAGCAGGCCAGAACAGGGGGCTTTGGAGACCCAGTACTTC. Filled out from reference TRBV2 and TRBJ2-5, the complete variable domain reads EPEVTQTPSHQVTQMGQEVILRCVPISNHLYFYWYRQILGQKVEFLVSFYNNEISEKSEIFDDQFSVERPDGSNFTLKIRSTKLEDSAMYFCASRPEQGALETQYFGPGTRLLVL.

Only a few counts were recorded for this clonotype. The chain carries TRBV7-8 and TRBJ2-7, with 8 bases aligning to TRBD2. The CDR3 sequence is 15 residues long. Trimming took 1 base from V and 5 from J; bases not matched to a gene: 7. The germline gives CDR1 SGHVS, CDR2 FQNEAQ. The CDR3 region has the DNA TGTGCCAGCAGCTTAGAAGCGGGAGCGGGGGACGAGCAGTACTTC. Its translation is CASSLEAGAGDEQYF.

A word on this clonotype: The germline gene is not matched at one end of the junction; a read error may be the cause. V and J are TRBV12-3 or TRBV12-4 and TRBJ2-7, with a tentative D call TRBD2 (5 bases). There are 13 residues in the CDR3. The CDR3 region is CASSLDFVHEQYF. DNA of the CDR3: TGTGCCAGCAGTTTGGACTTTGTCCACGAGCAGTACTTT.

CDR3 sequence reads: CASSLRQGQSTDTQYF. As DNA, the CDR3 is TGTGCCAGCAGCCTTCGACAGGGTCAGTCCACAGATACGCAGTATTTT. The chain has TRBV5-4 and TRBJ2-3, with 7 nucleotides matching TRBD1. V lost 4 bases, J lost 2 bases, and 10 bases stayed unmatched. Germline CDR1 and CDR2: SGHNT and YYREEE (reference sequence). The CDR3 is 16 residues long. The entire variable domain, with the rest obtained from reference TRBV5-4 and TRBJ2-3, is as follows: ETGVTQSPTHLIKTRGQQVTLRCSSQSGHNTVSWYQQALGQGPQFIFQYYREEENGRGNFPPRFSGLQFPNYSSELNVNALELDDSALYLCASSLRQGQSTDTQYFGPGTRLTVL.

This clonotype was seen once. The chain joins TRBV6-5 to TRBJ2-3; 12 bases fit TRBD2. CDR3 length: 16 residues. V trimming: 3 bases; J trimming: 4 bases; junction bases outside the gene matches: 5. The germline V gene encodes CDR1 MNHEY and CDR2 SVGAGI. Here the CDR3 DNA reads TGTGCCAGCAGTTATCCTCTAGCGGGAGGGCCAGATACGCAGTATTTT. As protein: CASSYPLAGGPDTQYF.

Only a few counts were recorded for this clonotype. The chain carries TRBV20-1 and TRBJ1-1; no clear D. Looked up from germline, CDR1 is DFQATT and CDR2 is SNEGSKA (reference sequence). The CDR3 has 11 amino acids. Trimming cost V 1 base and J 2 bases, with 2 bases left between them. CDR3: CSARVNTEAFF. Here the CDR3 DNA reads TGCAGTGCTAGAGTAAACACTGAAGCTTTCTTT.

This clonotype is classed as medium-sized. The chain has TRBV20-1 and TRBJ1-6; 7 bases map to TRBD1. Losses at the gene ends were 4 bases for V and 9 bases for J; bases not matched to a gene: 15. The length of the CDR3 is 16 residues. The V gene's germline CDR1 is DFQATT and CDR2 SNEGSKA (reference sequence). The CDR3 bases are TGCAGTGCTAAGAGGGGACAGCGGGCCTATGGTTCACCCCTCCACTTT. Its translation: CSAKRGQRAYGSPLHF.

The V and J genes are TRBV10-3 and TRBJ2-5, with D possibly matching TRBD2 (7 bases). Germline CDR1 reads ENHRY; CDR2 reads SYGVKD. The CDR3 contains 13 residues. Trimming removed 7 bases at V and 3 bases at J, with 12 bases between. The chain's CDR3 is CAIKAGAKETQYF. DNA for the CDR3: TGTGCCATCAAGGCGGGGGCAAAAGAGACCCAGTACTTC.

The chain is built from TRBV27 and TRBJ1-5; no clear D gene. V dropped 1 base and J dropped 3 bases, with 16 bases sitting between them. The CDR3 contains 17 residues. Per the germline V gene, CDR1 is MNHEY and CDR2 is SMNVEV (reference sequence). The CDR3 region is CASSLYSPQETNQPQHF. The CDR3 bases are TGTGCCAGCAGTTTATATAGCCCCCAGGAAACCAATCAGCCCCAGCATTTT.

By its share, this clonotype is medium-sized (0.01 to 0.1%). This sequence joins TRBV20-1 and TRBJ2-7; D is unclear. Germline V gives CDR1 DFQATT, CDR2 SNEGSKA (reference sequence). The germline V and J ends were trimmed by 1 base and 3 bases, with 7 bases remaining between them. The CDR3 has 12 amino acids. The CDR3 coding sequence is TGCAGTGCTAGAGGATCGGGCTACGAGCAGTACTTC. Protein: CSARGSGYEQYF.